Below, 21 T cell receptor beta chains from the same sample are listed, as sequenced in a study of T cells in localized non-small cell lung cancer. Method: immunoSEQ multiplex PCR; TCRdb's copy keeps in-frame clones and lacks some. The sample includes some 72,000 clones, roughly 86% of them seen just once. This material consisted of peripheral blood, taken before any cancer treatment. The receptors come from a man aged 35 to 69 with stage I lung adenocarcinoma.

The V call is TRBV6-6, the J call TRBJ1-6, with 7 bases fitting TRBD1. The CDR3 consists of 15 residues. The germline V gene encodes CDR1 MNHNY and CDR2 SVGAGI (reference sequence). With 7 bases clipped from V and 6 bases from J, the junction kept 9 bases outside the gene matches. CDR3 in DNA: TGTGCCAGCACCCCCGACAGGGCACCTAATTCACCCCTCCACTTT. Protein sequence: CASTPDRAPNSPLHF.

The J gene is TRBJ2-5, the V gene TRBV5-4; D tentatively reads TRBD1 or TRBD2 (7 bases each). Per the germline V gene, CDR1 is SGHNT and CDR2 is YYREEE (reference sequence). V gave up 4 bases and J gave up 5 bases, with 15 bases separating them. The CDR3 loop spans 14 amino acids. DNA for the CDR3: TGTGCCAGCAGCGATAGACAGGGAGGGGAGACCCAGTACTTC. As protein: CASSDRQGGETQYF.

The V and J genes are TRBV5-6 and TRBJ2-1; 7 bases agree with TRBD1. Germline V lookup: CDR1 SGHDT, CDR2 YYEEEE. CDR3 length equals 17 residues. V shed 0 bases, J shed 0 bases, and the junction held 6 bases outside the gene matches. CDR3 DNA sequence: TGTGCCAGCAGCTTGGTGGGACAGAGGGGCTCCTACAATGAGCAGTTCTTC. As protein: CASSLVGQRGSYNEQFF.

V and J are TRBV7-3 and TRBJ1-5; no firm D call. Trimming took off 0 bases at V and 5 bases at J, with 8 bases between the two ends. Germline CDR1 and CDR2: SGHTA and FQGTGA. The CDR3 consists of 14 residues. The CDR3 spells CASSLTDSDQPQHF. In DNA, the CDR3 is TGTGCCAGCAGCTTAACGGACTCTGATCAGCCCCAGCATTTT.

Notes on this clone: Possible read error: a much larger clone is one base away. CDR3 loop: CASSWDGNTEAFF. The CDR3 coding sequence is TGTGCCAGCAGCTGGGACGGTAACACTGAAGCTTTCTTT. This sequence joins TRBV5-8 and TRBJ1-1; maybe TRBD1 (5 bases). The CDR3 is 13 amino acids. The germline V gene encodes CDR1 SGHTS and CDR2 YDEGEE. Trimming stripped 3 bases from V and 2 bases from J, with 8 bases between.

The chain links TRBV29-1 to TRBJ2-1; the D gene is possibly TRBD2 (6 bases). Germline CDR1 reads SQVTM; CDR2 reads ANQGSEA. The V end lost 5 bases, the J end lost 5 bases, and 31 bases lay between the germline ends. The CDR3 covers 19 residues. As DNA, the CDR3 is TGCAGCGTTCCTAGGGCTAGCGTGTCTTTCTTAAAAAGGAACAATGAGCAGTTCTTC. Translation gives CSVPRASVSFLKRNNEQFF.

This sequence joins TRBV10-1 and TRBJ2-2, with D perhaps TRBD1 (6 bases). This CDR3 spans 15 amino acids. Trimming removed 1 base at V and 7 bases at J, with 13 bases between. CDR1 is WNHNN and CDR2 is SYGVQD in the germline V gene (reference sequence). The CDR3 is CASSEFGQSGGELFF. In nucleotides, the CDR3 is TGCGCCAGCAGTGAGTTTGGACAGTCAGGCGGGGAGCTGTTTTTT.

The CDR3 loop is CSVQPSDRHYGYTF. In DNA, the CDR3 is TGCAGCGTCCAACCCTCAGACAGGCACTATGGCTACACCTTC. V is TRBV29-1 and J is TRBJ1-2, with a possible D match to TRBD1 (6 bases). Germline V gene sequence: CDR1 SQVTM, CDR2 ANQGSEA. The CDR3 extends over 14 amino acids. Trimming left V 6 bases short and J 3 bases short, with 17 bases between.

This chain uses TRBV29-1 with TRBJ2-7; TRBD2 agrees at 14 bases. The V gene end was trimmed by 5 bases and the J gene end by 5 bases; junction bases not matched to a gene: 5. The length of the CDR3 is 14 residues. The V gene's germline CDR1 is SQVTM and CDR2 ANQGSEA. Here the CDR3 reads CSVMTSGRAHEQYF. Here the CDR3 DNA reads TGCAGCGTTATGACTAGCGGGAGGGCCCACGAGCAGTACTTC.

The rearrangement joins TRBV4-2 to TRBJ2-3, with TRBD2 as a possible D gene (6 bases). Germline CDR1 is LGHNA and CDR2 is YNFKEQ. The V gene lost 1 base and the J gene lost 1 base, with 9 bases spanning the gap. There are 15 residues in the CDR3. In DNA, the CDR3 is TGTGCCAGCAGCCAAGCGACTAGGCGCACAGATACGCAGTATTTT. The encoded protein is CASSQATRRTDTQYF.

Only a few counts were recorded for this clone. The chain's CDR3 is CASSSKRLAGAGNEQFF. In nucleotides, the CDR3 is TGTGCCAGCAGCTCCAAAAGGCTAGCGGGAGCGGGAAATGAGCAGTTCTTC. The chain joins TRBV7-9 to TRBJ2-1, with TRBD2 matching 10 bases. The V segment lost 4 bases and the J segment 7 bases; nucleotides outside the gene matches: 13. The CDR3 covers 17 residues. Looked up from germline, CDR1 is SEHNR and CDR2 is FQNEAQ (reference sequence).

The chain is built from TRBV7-2 and TRBJ2-7, with D maybe TRBD1 (5 bases). Looked up from germline, CDR1 is SGHTA and CDR2 is FQGNSA. The CDR3 is made up of 14 amino acids. V was clipped by 3 bases and J by 12 bases, with 21 bases between them. The CDR3 here is CASSFSREVHPVYF. The CDR3 nucleotides read TGTGCCAGCAGCTTCTCCAGGGAAGTCCACCCCGTGTACTTC.

This clone appeared a single time. The rearrangement links TRBV21-1 to TRBJ2-4; the D call in the table, TRBD1, was not verified against the DNA. TRBV21-1 is listed as a pseudogene. The CDR3 covers 18 residues. The CDR3 nucleotides read TGTGCCAGCAGCAAACCAGGGGGCGCGATAGGAACCAAAAACATTCAGTACTTC. Residues: CASSKPGGAIGTKNIQYF.

The chain uses TRBV18 and TRBJ1-4; D perhaps matches TRBD1 (5 bases). Germline CDR1 is KGHSH and CDR2 is LQKENI. V was cut by 2 bases and J by 8 bases, with 15 bases left in between. The CDR3 is 15 residues long. In DNA form, the CDR3 reads TGTGCCAGCTCACCAAGAGTTGACAGCGGGGAAAAACTGTTTTTT. Protein: CASSPRVDSGEKLFF. The whole variable domain, filled in from reference TRBV18 and TRBJ1-4, reads NAGVMQNPRHLVRRRGQEARLRCSPMKGHSHVYWYRQLPEEGLKFMVYLQKENIIDESGMPKERFSAEFPKEGPSILRIQQVVRGDSAAYFCASSPRVDSGEKLFFGSGTQLSVL.

The chain has TRBV27 and TRBJ2-1; TRBD1 or TRBD2 may be the D gene (7 bases each). Per germline, CDR1 MNHEY and CDR2 SMNVEV (reference sequence). V lost 11 bases and J lost 0, with 14 bases in between. The CDR3 contains 14 residues. This CDR3 reads CAVRGGASYNEQFF. In nucleotides, the CDR3 is TGTGCCGTCAGGGGGGGGGCCTCCTACAATGAGCAGTTCTTC.

This clone was recorded only once. The V call is TRBV4-1, the J call TRBJ2-5, with D perhaps TRBD1 (5 bases). Trimming stripped 1 base from V and 5 bases from J, with 14 bases between. CDR3 size: 15 residues. CDR1 and CDR2 (germline): MGHRA, YSYEKL. CDR3 bases: TGCGCCAGCAGCCAAGTATCGGTTAGGGGTGAGACCCAGTACTTC. It specifies CASSQVSVRGETQYF.

In its sample, this clone was seen once. The chain combines TRBV2 with TRBJ1-1; possibly TRBD1 for D (5 bases). The CDR3 contains 13 residues. Germline V lookup: CDR1 SNHLY, CDR2 FYNNEI. The germline V and J ends were trimmed by 9 bases and 1 base, with 12 bases remaining between them. This CDR3 reads CARIQGSNTEAFF. The CDR3 DNA reads TGTGCCAGAATTCAGGGATCGAACACTGAAGCTTTCTTT.

This sequence joins TRBV4-1 and TRBJ2-6, with 10 bases identical to TRBD1. J was trimmed by 6 bases and V by 4 bases; bases with no gene match: 24. The CDR3 sequence is 22 residues long. Germline CDR1 MGHRA, CDR2 YSYEKL. CDR3 in DNA: TGCGCCAGCAGCCCATCTATGTGGGACAGGGGCAGAACGGAAAACAAGGCCAACGTCCTGACTTTC. Translating gives CASSPSMWDRGRTENKANVLTF.

In this sample, this clone turned up once. The gene calls are TRBV10-1 and TRBJ2-1; D remains ambiguous. In germline, CDR1 is WNHNN, CDR2 SYGVQD (reference sequence). V shed 3 bases and J shed 8 bases, with 8 bases lying between them. The CDR3 spans 12 residues. This chain's CDR3 is CASSDPLDEQFF. CDR3 bases: TGCGCCAGCAGTGACCCTTTGGATGAGCAGTTCTTC.

This clone was picked up one time. The rearrangement joins TRBV7-3 to TRBJ1-1; TRBD1 matches at 7 bases. CDR3 length: 14 amino acids. Germline CDR1 reads SGHTA; CDR2 reads FQGTGA. V was pared by 5 bases and J by 1 base, with 4 bases of the junction left unmatched. CDR3 in DNA: TGTGCCAGCAGCATTGGGACAGAGAACACTGAAGCTTTCTTT. Translated, it gives CASSIGTENTEAFF.

This chain uses TRBV27 with TRBJ2-3, with TRBD1 identical over 7 bases. In germline, CDR1 is MNHEY, CDR2 SMNVEV (reference sequence). Germline trimming cut 4 bases from V and 2 bases from J; bases unmatched to any gene: 6. CDR3 length: 15 residues. The CDR3 region has the DNA TGTGCCAGCAGTTACCGGACAGGATTCACAGATACGCAGTATTTT. Translated: CASSYRTGFTDTQYF.